This T cell receptor (beta chain) was sequenced in a study of CD8+CD57+ T cells in acquired aplastic anemia. Across the study: DNA recovered from sorted CD4+ and CD8+ cells had a mean of approximately 3.2 ug.

About this clonotype: What it binds is not known.

CDR3 and TCR beta VDJ profiling relied on genomic DNA as the template. Using its own MiXCR run on the reads, TCRdb lists one record per CDR3 protein. Seen here are about 270,000 distinct CDR3 sequences, 56% observed once, and the top ten hold approximately 8.2%. Deletions cut 5 bases from V and 8 bases from J, with 10 bases between. Germline V lookup: CDR1 SGHVS, CDR2 FNYEAQ. This CDR3 region has 12 residues. Regarding the study as a whole: Between the patient and control groups, CD8+ Simpson's diversity did not differ significantly. Both patients and controls carried the same twenty-nine CD8+ CDR3 sequences.

The sequenced material came from sorted CD4+, CD8+, or CD8+CD57+ T cells (not recorded which) from PBMCs. The origin of this receptor is a human donor with severe aplastic anemia or a healthy control (not recorded which). The rearrangement links TRBV7-6 to TRBJ1-3; D ambiguous. The DNA of the CDR3 is TGTGCCAGCAGCAGATGGGCTGACACCATATATTTT. It specifies CASSRWADTIYF.